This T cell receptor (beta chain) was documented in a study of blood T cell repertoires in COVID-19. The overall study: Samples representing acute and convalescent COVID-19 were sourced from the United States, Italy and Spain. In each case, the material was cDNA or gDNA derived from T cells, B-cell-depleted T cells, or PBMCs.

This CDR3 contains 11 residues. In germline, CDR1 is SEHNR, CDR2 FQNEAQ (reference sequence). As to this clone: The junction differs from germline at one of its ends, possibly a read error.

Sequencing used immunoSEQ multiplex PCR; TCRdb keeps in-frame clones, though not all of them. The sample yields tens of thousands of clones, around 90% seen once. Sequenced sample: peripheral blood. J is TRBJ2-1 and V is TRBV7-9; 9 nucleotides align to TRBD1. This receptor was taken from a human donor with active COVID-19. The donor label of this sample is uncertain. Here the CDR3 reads CASSSGQGSLF. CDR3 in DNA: TGTGCCAGCAGCTCGGGACAGGGATCGCTCTTC. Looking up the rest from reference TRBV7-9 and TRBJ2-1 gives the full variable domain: DTGVSQNPRHKITKRGQNVTFRCDPISEHNRLYWYRQTLGQGPEFLTYFQNEAQLEKSRLLSDRFSAERPKGSFSTLEIQRTEQGDSAMYLCASSSGQGSLFGPGTRLTVL.